A selection of T cell receptor beta chains follows, all from one sample in a study of STAT5B mutations in CD4+ large granular lymphocyte leukemia. Measured with immunoSEQ multiplex PCR; TCRdb has only the in-frame clones, and not every one. The repertoire holds around 47,000 clones, with approximately 83% as singletons. The specimen sequenced was CD4+ T cells from blood buffy coats. The receptors originated from a human donor in good health. CDR3s include the opening cysteine and the closing phenylalanine or tryptophan. The D gene is left open where the match is weak. A row's size may be missing; if present it is once, few, many or a size class.

J: TRBJ2-7
size: once
length: 15
D: NA
V: TRBV27
DNA: TGTGCCAGCAGTTTACCTGGCAGGGGTGTTTACGAGCAGTACTTC
CDR3: CASSLPGRGVYEQYF

J: TRBJ1-3
size: NA
length: 16
D: TRBD1
V: TRBV2
DNA: TGTGCCAGCAGGTTGACAGGGGACCCCTCTGGAAACACCATATATTTT
CDR3: CASRLTGDPSGNTIYF

J: TRBJ2-1
size: NA
length: 15
D: NA
V: TRBV5-1
DNA: TGCGCCAGCAGCTTCATCTCGGGGGCTAAAACTGAGCAGTTCTTC
CDR3: CASSFISGAKTEQFF

J: TRBJ2-2
size: NA
length: 19
D: NA
V: TRBV7-6
DNA: TGTGCCAGCAGCGCCCGATACGACAGGCCTCCCGCCTACACCGGGGAGCTGTTTTTT
CDR3: CASSARYDRPPAYTGELFF

J: TRBJ2-3
size: NA
length: 15
D: TRBD2
V: TRBV7-9
DNA: TGTGCCAGCAGCTTAGGCGGGGGGGTCACAGATACGCAGTATTTT
CDR3: CASSLGGGVTDTQYF

J: TRBJ2-7
size: NA
length: 11
D: NA
V: TRBV14
DNA: TGTGCCAGCAGTGTTCGGGGCGAGCAGTACTTC
CDR3: CASSVRGEQYF

J: TRBJ2-5
size: NA
length: 14
D: NA
V: TRBV6-4
DNA: TGTGCCAGCAGTGACGGGGACCCAAAAGAGACCCAGTACTTC
CDR3: CASSDGDPKETQYF

J: TRBJ1-2
size: few
length: 13
D: NA
V: TRBV6-6
DNA: TGTGCCAGCAGCATGGACCCTAACTATGGCTACACCTTC
CDR3: CASSMDPNYGYTF

J: TRBJ2-2
size: NA
length: 15
D: TRBD1
V: TRBV5-3
DNA: TGTGCCAGAAGCAGAGGACAGGGGGTCACCGGGGAGCTGTTTTTT
CDR3: CARSRGQGVTGELFF

J: TRBJ2-4
size: NA
length: 18
D: TRBD2
V: TRBV7-6
DNA: TGTGCCAGCAGCTTACAGTCCCACCGGGGCGGGGGCAAAAACATTCAGTACTTC
CDR3: CASSLQSHRGGGKNIQYF

J: TRBJ2-3
size: NA
length: 12
D: NA
V: TRBV5-1
DNA: TGCGCCAGCAGCGAAGACACAGATACGCAGTATTTT
CDR3: CASSEDTDTQYF

J: TRBJ1-1
size: few
length: 11
D: TRBD1
V: TRBV30
DNA: TGTGCCTGGAGTATGACAGGGGATGCTTTCTTT
CDR3: CAWSMTGDAFF

J: TRBJ1-6
size: few
length: 18
D: TRBD1
V: TRBV27
DNA: TGTGCCAGCAGTTTTGGGACAGGGGGCAGCTCCTATAATTCACCCCTCCACTTT
CDR3: CASSFGTGGSSYNSPLHF

J: TRBJ1-3
size: NA
length: 15
D: TRBD1
V: TRBV18
DNA: TGTGCCAGTCGTACCGGACAGGGCTCTGGAAACACCATATATTTT
CDR3: CASRTGQGSGNTIYF

J: TRBJ1-1
size: NA
length: 16
D: TRBD1
V: TRBV5-1
DNA: TGCGCCAGCAGCTTCGGGACAGGGGGCAGGAACACTGAAGCTTTCTTT
CDR3: CASSFGTGGRNTEAFF

J: TRBJ1-2
size: NA
length: 12
D: NA
V: TRBV18
DNA: TGTGCCAGCTCACCGGACATGCCTGGCTACACCTTC
CDR3: CASSPDMPGYTF

J: TRBJ1-5
size: NA
length: 16
D: NA
V: TRBV2
DNA: TGTGCCAGCAGTGCAGGGGTACGGATCAGCAATCAGCCCCAGCATTTT
CDR3: CASSAGVRISNQPQHF

J: TRBJ2-5
size: NA
length: 14
D: NA
V: TRBV7-9
DNA: TGTGCCAGCAGCTTAGGACTAGACCGTGAGACCCAGTACTTC
CDR3: CASSLGLDRETQYF

J: TRBJ2-3
size: NA
length: 16
D: TRBD2
V: TRBV5-1
DNA: TGCGCCAGCAGCTTGGGGGGGGGACTTAGCACAGATACGCAGTATTTT
CDR3: CASSLGGGLSTDTQYF

J: TRBJ1-3
size: NA
length: 15
D: NA
V: TRBV5-1
DNA: TGCGCCAGCAGCTTGGAACCGAGCTCTGGAAACACCATATATTTT
CDR3: CASSLEPSSGNTIYF

J: TRBJ2-5
size: NA
length: 10
D: NA
V: TRBV6-5
DNA: TGTGCCAGCACGGGGGAGACCCAGTACTTC
CDR3: CASTGETQYF

J: TRBJ2-7
size: NA
length: 14
D: NA
V: TRBV18
DNA: TGTGCCAGCTCACCCGGGTCGAGCGGATACGAGCAGTACTTC
CDR3: CASSPGSSGYEQYF

J: TRBJ1-4
size: NA
length: 15
D: TRBD1
V: TRBV10-2
DNA: TGCGCCAGCAGTGATACAGGGGGCCGTAATGAAAAACTGTTTTTT
CDR3: CASSDTGGRNEKLFF

J: TRBJ1-2
size: NA
length: 12
D: NA
V: TRBV19
DNA: TGTGCCAGTAGCGACAGGCTGGGGGGCTACACCTTC
CDR3: CASSDRLGGYTF

J: TRBJ1-1
size: NA
length: 14
D: NA
V: TRBV19
DNA: TGTGCCAGTAGTGACCCGGGACGAGAGGCTGAAGCTTTCTTT
CDR3: CASSDPGREAEAFF

J: TRBJ1-2
size: NA
length: 15
D: NA
V: TRBV11-2
DNA: TGTGCCAGCAGTCCCCTGGAGTGGGGGAGGTATGGCTACACCTTC
CDR3: CASSPLEWGRYGYTF

J: TRBJ1-5
size: few
length: 15
D: NA
V: TRBV10-2
DNA: TGCGCCAGCAGTAAGCAGGGAGATGGCAATCAGCCCCAGCATTTT
CDR3: CASSKQGDGNQPQHF

J: TRBJ2-3
size: NA
length: 15
D: TRBD2
V: TRBV5-8
DNA: TGTGCCAGCAGCCCACAAAGGACTAGCGGAGATACGCAGTATTTT
CDR3: CASSPQRTSGDTQYF

J: TRBJ2-2
size: NA
length: 14
D: NA
V: TRBV11-2
DNA: TGTGCCAGCAGCGGGGTTTCGGTTTTCGGGGAGCTGTTTTTT
CDR3: CASSGVSVFGELFF

J: TRBJ2-7
size: NA
length: 11
D: TRBD1
V: TRBV30
DNA: TGTGCCTGGACAGGGGGCTACGAGCAGTACTTT
CDR3: CAWTGGYEQYF

J: TRBJ1-1
size: NA
length: 13
D: NA
V: TRBV6-4
DNA: TGTGCCAGCAGTGGACAGGAGGGCACTGAAGCTTTCTTT
CDR3: CASSGQEGTEAFF

J: TRBJ2-3
size: NA
length: 16
D: NA
V: TRBV6-5
DNA: TGTGCCAGCAGTTACAACGCGGGGACTGGGGAAGATACGCAGTATTTT
CDR3: CASSYNAGTGEDTQYF

J: TRBJ1-3
size: NA
length: 15
D: TRBD1
V: TRBV7-9
DNA: TGTGCCAGCAGCTCCCGACAGGGGCCAGGAAACACCATATATTTT
CDR3: CASSSRQGPGNTIYF

J: TRBJ1-4
size: NA
length: 14
D: NA
V: TRBV18
DNA: TGTGCCAGCTCACCAGGGGCAACTAATGAAAAACTGTTTTTT
CDR3: CASSPGATNEKLFF

J: TRBJ2-3
size: NA
length: 19
D: TRBD2
V: TRBV4-2
DNA: TGTGCCAGCAGCCAAGATGGGCTAGCGGGGGAAACTAGCACAGATACGCAGTATTTT
CDR3: CASSQDGLAGETSTDTQYF

J: TRBJ2-7
size: NA
length: 14
D: NA
V: TRBV9
DNA: TGTGCCAGCAGCCCCCGGACTCCTAGGGGCGAGCAGTACTTC
CDR3: CASSPRTPRGEQYF

J: TRBJ2-7
size: NA
length: 15
D: TRBD2
V: TRBV4-2
DNA: TGTGCCAGCAGCCTTAGCGGGGGGATCCTCTACGAGCAGTACTTC
CDR3: CASSLSGGILYEQYF

J: TRBJ1-1
size: NA
length: 14
D: TRBD1
V: TRBV10-3
DNA: TGTGCCATTGGACAGGGAGTATCGGACACTGAAGCTTTCTTT
CDR3: CAIGQGVSDTEAFF

J: TRBJ1-1
size: NA
length: 13
D: NA
V: TRBV29-1
DNA: TGCAGCGCATCAGGACGGATGAACACTGAAGCTTTCTTT
CDR3: CSASGRMNTEAFF

J: TRBJ2-3
size: NA
length: 15
D: TRBD1
V: TRBV6-1
DNA: TGTGCCAGCAGTGAACGGGACAGAGTCGCAGATACGCAGTATTTT
CDR3: CASSERDRVADTQYF

J: TRBJ2-5
size: NA
length: 12
D: NA
V: TRBV7-9
DNA: TGTGCCAGCAGCTTACCCAGGGGTGGGCAGTACTTC
CDR3: CASSLPRGGQYF

J: TRBJ2-7
size: NA
length: 15
D: TRBD2
V: TRBV5-1
DNA: TGCGCCAGCAGCTCGGTGGATTGGACTAGCTACGAGCAGTACTTC
CDR3: CASSSVDWTSYEQYF